The 15 T cell receptor beta chains given below trace back to one sample, sequenced in a study of blood T cell repertoires in COVID-19. Using immunoSEQ multiplex PCR, the repertoire was profiled, and TCRdb retains in-frame clones only, with some absent. The repertoire consists of approximately 130,000 clones, with about 85% occurring once and the leading ten covering 3.5% to 4.5%. The sequenced sample was peripheral blood. The receptors here all came from a man aged 55 to 70 with acute or convalescent COVID-19.

Written as DNA, the CDR3 is TGTGCCAGCAGTTACTCTCGCGATCAAAACATTCAGTACTTC. Its protein product is CASSYSRDQNIQYF. V gene TRBV6-6 combines with J gene TRBJ2-4; D is undetermined. The CDR3 loop spans 14 amino acids. Germline lookup yields CDR1 MNHNY and CDR2 SVGAGI (reference sequence). Trimming took 0 bases from V and 5 from J, leaving 8 bases between them.

The chain employs TRBV14 and TRBJ2-2; D may be TRBD2 (6 bases). Trimming cost V 5 bases and J 0 bases, with 10 bases left between them. In germline, CDR1 is SGHDN, CDR2 FVKESK. This CDR3 is 15 amino acids long. The CDR3: CASSRDSANTGELFF. CDR3 coding DNA: TGTGCCAGCAGCAGGGACTCGGCGAACACCGGGGAGCTGTTTTTT.

J is TRBJ2-7 and V is TRBV4-3; TRBD1 matches 7 bases. The CDR3 extends over 16 amino acids. CDR1 and CDR2 (germline): LGHNA, YSLEER. V shed 2 bases, J shed 1 base, and the junction held 8 bases outside the gene matches. The CDR3 DNA reads as TGCGCCAGCAGCCAATCCCGGGACAGAGTTTCCTACGAGCAGTACTTC. This sequence encodes CASSQSRDRVSYEQYF.

J is TRBJ2-2 and V is TRBV9; D is unclear. CDR1 SGDLS and CDR2 YYNGEE come from the germline V gene. The CDR3 covers 14 residues. V lost 0 bases to trimming and J lost 3 bases, with 6 bases between them. This CDR3 is CASSVESYTGELFF. Written as DNA, the CDR3 is TGTGCCAGCAGCGTAGAATCTTACACCGGGGAGCTGTTTTTT.

The chain couples TRBV19 to TRBJ1-5; D might be TRBD1 (6 bases). The CDR3 length is 14 residues. Trimming removed 5 bases at V and 3 bases at J, with 11 bases between. Germline assignment: CDR1 LNHDA and CDR2 SQIVND (reference sequence). The DNA for the CDR3 is TGTGCCAGTAGTCAACAGGGCTTCAATCAGCCCCAGCATTTT. Translated: CASSQQGFNQPQHF.

V usage is TRBV18 and J usage is TRBJ2-6, with D perhaps TRBD2 (6 bases). CDR3 length: 17 amino acids. V was trimmed by 1 base and J by 2 bases, leaving 12 bases between them. Germline V gene sequence: CDR1 KGHSH, CDR2 LQKENI. The CDR3 loop is CASSPQAGLAGANVLTF. CDR3 in DNA: TGTGCCAGCTCACCACAGGCGGGGTTGGCTGGGGCCAACGTCCTGACTTTC.

The chain links TRBV6-5 to TRBJ2-5, with D perhaps matching TRBD1 (5 bases). The CDR3 is made up of 14 amino acids. CDR1 and CDR2 from the germline V gene are MNHEY and SVGAGI. V lost 2 bases to trimming and J lost 5 bases, with 12 bases between them. CDR3 in amino acids: CASSYAGLGETQYF. The DNA for the CDR3 is TGTGCCAGCAGTTACGCAGGGTTGGGCGAGACCCAGTACTTC.

V usage is TRBV5-3 and J usage is TRBJ1-3; D gene unclear. TRBV5-3 is treated as an ORF (open reading frame) with a function not yet certain. CDR3 length: 11 residues. The CDR3 region has the DNA TGTGTCCCCTCTCGGGGAAACACCATATATTTT. It is translated as CVPSRGNTIYF.

This clone is a singleton in its sample. The chain couples TRBV10-1 to TRBJ2-1; 8 bases align to TRBD2. J was trimmed by 1 base and V by 11 bases; bases with no gene match: 10. Per germline, CDR1 WNHNN and CDR2 SYGVQD (reference sequence). The CDR3 is 15 residues long. CDR3 sequence (DNA): TGCGCCCGAACCTCCGGGACTAGGTCCTACAATGAGCAGTTCTTC. It encodes CARTSGTRSYNEQFF.

This sequence joins TRBV7-3 and TRBJ1-1, with 10 nucleotides matching TRBD1. The CDR3 is 15 residues long. In germline, CDR1 is SGHTA, CDR2 FQGTGA. With V trimmed by 5 bases and J by 4 bases, 7 bases remained unmatched. The CDR3 loop reads CASSARDRGATEAFF. In DNA, the CDR3 is TGTGCCAGCAGCGCCCGGGACAGGGGAGCCACTGAAGCTTTCTTT.

The chain has TRBV24-1 and TRBJ2-1; 7 bases map to TRBD1. This CDR3 has 16 amino acids. With 6 bases clipped from V and 0 bases from J, the junction kept 7 bases outside the gene matches. Germline V CDR1 and CDR2: KGHDR, SFDVKD. CDR3 DNA: TGTGCCACCAGTCTCACCGGGACAGACTCCTACAATGAGCAGTTCTTC. Amino acid sequence: CATSLTGTDSYNEQFF.

This sequence joins TRBV21-1 and TRBJ2-7; the table calls TRBD2, which could not be checked here. TRBV21-1 is given as a pseudogene. The CDR3 is 14 residues long. CDR3 sequence: CASNRAGRVQEQYF. The CDR3, as DNA: TGTGCCAGCAACAGAGCAGGGAGAGTCCAAGAGCAGTACTTC.

V usage is TRBV12-3 or TRBV12-4 and J usage is TRBJ2-7, with D unclear. The CDR3 runs to 12 residues. With 5 bases removed from V and 3 bases from J, the gap between germline ends came to 8 bases. CDR3 amino acids: CASSPSYYEQYF. In DNA form, the CDR3 reads TGTGCCAGCAGTCCTTCCTACTACGAGCAGTACTTC.

In its sample, this clone was seen once. The gene calls are TRBV5-1 and TRBJ1-2; D not certain. CDR3 length: 14 amino acids. Trimming cost V 6 bases and J 0 bases, with 12 bases left between them. Germline V gene lookup returns CDR1 SGHRS and CDR2 YFSETQ. The CDR3 sequence is CASTLEGANYGYTF. CDR3 nucleotides: TGCGCCAGCACCCTGGAGGGTGCTAACTATGGCTACACCTTC.

The rearrangement uses TRBV18 and TRBJ1-1; a possible D gene is TRBD1 (5 bases). The CDR3 runs 15 residues. CDR1 is KGHSH and CDR2 is LQKENI in the germline V gene. V lost 4 bases and J 1 base, leaving 13 bases between the germline ends. Written as DNA, the CDR3 is TGTGCCAGCTCACTTCGGGGCGGGGGGAACACTGAAGCTTTCTTT. It translates to CASSLRGGGNTEAFF.